This T cell receptor (beta chain) was sequenced in a study of radiation and T cells in renal cell carcinoma. The CDR3 length is 15 residues. In germline, CDR1 is KGHSH, CDR2 LQKENI. Trimming left V 0 bases short and J 2 bases short, with 11 bases between. Measured with immunoSEQ multiplex PCR; TCRdb has only the in-frame clones, and not every one. The sample records around 180,000 clones, roughly nine tenths being singletons. Time point in this sample: blood 4 weeks post-SBRT, at nephrectomy. Treatment: 15 Gy SBRT to primary tumor, nephrectomy 4 weeks later. The rearrangement joins TRBV18 to TRBJ2-7; D is uncertain. The sequences come from blood, collected from a patient whose treatment included radiotherapy and nephrectomy. The origin of this receptor is a woman aged 50 to 65 with renal cell carcinoma. The CDR3 coding sequence is TGTGCCAGCTCACCACCCTCAGGCCTAACCTACGAGCAGTACTTC. It encodes CASSPPSGLTYEQYF.